These 19 T cell receptor beta chains came from one sample sequenced in a study of blood T cell repertoires in COVID-19. This table comes from immunoSEQ multiplex PCR, and its TCRdb copy is limited to in-frame clones, with some not included. The sample has approximately 180,000 clones, about 85% seen once; the top ten hold roughly 20%. The sequenced sample was peripheral blood. The receptor source for this set is a person between 65 and 80 years old with COVID-19, enrolled during active disease.

V is TRBV19 and J is TRBJ2-6; no clear D. This CDR3 comprises 13 residues. Germline CDR1 and CDR2: LNHDA and SQIVND (reference sequence). With 7 bases removed from V and 0 bases from J, the gap between germline ends came to 4 bases. The CDR3: CASMSSGANVLTF. The CDR3 nucleotides read TGTGCCAGTATGAGCTCTGGGGCCAACGTCCTGACTTTC. Together with reference TRBV19 and TRBJ2-6, the CDR3 gives the full variable domain: DGGITQSPKYLFRKEGQNVTLSCEQNLNHDAMYWYRQDPGQGLRLIYYSQIVNDFQKGDIAEGYSVSREKKESFPLTVTSAQKNPTAFYLCASMSSGANVLTFGAGSRLTVL.

The chain links TRBV3-1 (or the pseudogene TRBV3-2) to TRBJ2-5; 11 positions agree with TRBD2. There are 17 residues in the CDR3. V was clipped by 3 bases and J by 5 bases; unmatched bases: 11. Germline V CDR1 and CDR2: LGHDT, YNNKEL (reference sequence). This CDR3 is CASSHGLAGGLRETQYF. CDR3 sequence (DNA): TGTGCCAGCAGCCATGGTCTAGCGGGGGGTCTGAGGGAGACCCAGTACTTC.

The chain employs TRBV7-8 and TRBJ2-7, with 7 bases identical to TRBD1. Germline CDR1 reads SGHVS; CDR2 reads FQNEAQ. CDR3 size: 14 residues. Trimming removed 3 bases from V and 2 bases from J; junction bases left unmatched: 4. The CDR3 nucleotides read TGTGCCAGCAGCTTTGAGGGACAGACCTACGAGCAGTACTTC. Encoded protein: CASSFEGQTYEQYF.

The V gene is TRBV11-2, the J gene TRBJ1-5, with a tentative D call TRBD1 (5 bases). V was clipped by 0 bases and J by 9 bases, with 9 bases between them. Germline V gene lookup returns CDR1 SGHAT and CDR2 FQNNGV. The CDR3 runs 13 residues. CDR3 coding DNA: TGTGCCAGCAGCTTAGAAAGGGGTAGGCCCCAGCATTTT. Its protein is CASSLERGRPQHF.

This clone showed up just once. The chain is built from TRBV19 and TRBJ2-1; possible D gene TRBD2, 7 bases. V lost 4 bases to trimming and J lost 4 bases, with 20 bases between them. The CDR3 runs to 17 residues. CDR1 and CDR2 from the germline V gene are LNHDA and SQIVND (reference sequence). The CDR3 reads CASSTDLGAGAYNEQFF. CDR3 DNA: TGTGCCAGTAGTACGGACCTCGGGGCGGGGGCTTACAATGAGCAGTTCTTC.

The chain uses TRBV7-3 and TRBJ2-3; 10 bases line up with TRBD1. The length of the CDR3 is 15 residues. The trim removed 4 bases at V and 4 bases at J, leaving 5 bases unmatched. Germline V gene data show CDR1 as SGHTA and CDR2 as FQGTGA. The CDR3 sequence: CASSSGTGVADTQYF. CDR3 sequence (DNA): TGTGCCAGCAGCTCCGGGACAGGGGTAGCAGATACGCAGTATTTT.

This sequence joins TRBV7-8 and TRBJ2-2; perhaps TRBD2 as D (7 bases). CDR3 size: 17 residues. Deletions cut 10 bases from V and 4 bases from J, with 25 bases between. Germline loops: CDR1 SGHVS, CDR2 FQNEAQ. Here the CDR3 reads CATTRSRGGGGTGELFF. The CDR3 region has the DNA TGTGCCACCACCCGATCGAGGGGGGGCGGGGGCACCGGGGAGCTGTTTTTT.

The rearrangement uses TRBV27 and TRBJ1-3; D is uncertain. Trimming left V 2 bases short and J 3 bases short, with 11 bases between. CDR3 size: 15 residues. Germline V gene sequence: CDR1 MNHEY, CDR2 SMNVEV (reference sequence). This chain's CDR3 is CASSLSSGNGNTIYF. The CDR3 coding sequence is TGTGCCAGCAGTTTAAGCTCGGGTAATGGAAACACCATATATTTT.

The V gene is TRBV4-3, the J gene TRBJ1-6; no clear D. This CDR3 contains 18 residues. CDR1 LGHNA and CDR2 YSLEER come from the germline V gene. Between the trimmed V and J ends, which lost 0 bases and 0 bases, there was a span of 12 bases. DNA of the CDR3: TGCGCCAGCAGCCAAGATTCTAAAGCGAGCTCCTATAATTCACCCCTCCACTTT. Translated, it gives CASSQDSKASSYNSPLHF.

The chain links TRBV21-1 to TRBJ1-4. TRBV21-1 corresponds to a pseudogene. CDR3 length equals 14 residues. CDR3 residues: CASSIDRGGEKLFF. The CDR3 DNA follows: TGTGCCAGCAGCATAGATAGGGGGGGTGAAAAACTGTTTTTT.

CDR3 sequence reads: CASSQGSRGETQYF. The CDR3 DNA is TGTGCCAGCAGCCAAGGGTCCAGGGGAGAGACCCAGTACTTC. This chain joins TRBV4-2 and TRBJ2-5; perhaps TRBD1 as D (6 bases). The germline CDR1 and CDR2 sequences are LGHNA and YNFKEQ. Trimming removed 1 base from V and 4 bases from J, with 10 bases in between. This CDR3 contains 14 residues.

V gene TRBV10-2 combines with J gene TRBJ2-2; 9 bases match TRBD1. CDR1 and CDR2 from the germline V gene are WSHSY and SAAADI. V lost 4 bases to trimming and J lost 5 bases; unmatched junction nucleotides: 5. The CDR3 extends over 15 amino acids. CDR3 sequence (DNA): TGCGCCAGCAGTGTCGGGGACAGGGTAACCGGGGAGCTGTTTTTT. This translates into CASSVGDRVTGELFF.

The V gene is TRBV10-3, the J gene TRBJ2-2, with a possible D match to TRBD2 (5 bases). CDR1 is ENHRY and CDR2 is SYGVKD in the germline V gene. The CDR3 extends over 13 amino acids. Deletions cut 4 bases from V and 7 bases from J, with 10 bases between. CDR3 protein: CAISVGVGGELFF. In nucleotides, the CDR3 is TGTGCCATCAGTGTCGGGGTAGGCGGGGAGCTGTTTTTT.

V and J are TRBV19 and TRBJ1-6; D not certain. CDR1 is LNHDA, CDR2 SQIVND, per germline (reference sequence). Trimming cost V 3 bases and J 5 bases, with 8 bases left between them. The CDR3 length is 14 residues. CDR3 loop: CASSMLGDNSPLHF. The CDR3 nucleotides are TGTGCCAGTAGTATGCTCGGAGATAATTCACCCCTCCACTTT.

This chain uses TRBV28 with TRBJ2-1, with D tentatively TRBD2 (5 bases). Germline lookup yields CDR1 MDHEN and CDR2 SYDVKM. V lost 5 bases, J lost 5 bases, and 16 bases lay in between. The CDR3 is 15 residues long. CDR3 residues: CASSPLGLDNNEQFF. The CDR3 region has the DNA TGTGCCAGCAGTCCCCTAGGACTGGATAACAATGAGCAGTTCTTC. The whole variable domain, filled in from reference TRBV28 and TRBJ2-1, reads DVKVTQSSRYLVKRTGEKVFLECVQDMDHENMFWYRQDPGLGLRLIYFSYDVKMKEKGDIPEGYSVSREKKERFSLILESASTNQTSMYLCASSPLGLDNNEQFFGPGTRLTVL.

The chain carries TRBV7-2 and TRBJ2-7, with 11 bases lining up with TRBD2. The V and J ends lost 0 bases and 4 bases, in that order; junction bases with no gene match: 11. This CDR3 region has 18 residues. Germline values: CDR1 SGHTA, CDR2 FQGNSA. The chain's CDR3 is CASSLAGLAGAGAYEQYF. CDR3 nucleotides: TGTGCCAGCAGCTTAGCCGGACTAGCGGGTGCCGGTGCGTACGAGCAGTACTTC.

The V call is TRBV7-9, the J call TRBJ1-1; D is ambiguous. Trimming took off 1 base at V and 4 bases at J, with 13 bases between the two ends. Per germline, CDR1 SEHNR and CDR2 FQNEAQ (reference sequence). The CDR3 runs to 15 residues. CDR3 bases: TGTGCCAGCAGCTTAGAAACTCGGAGGAGCACTGAAGCTTTCTTT. Translated, it gives CASSLETRRSTEAFF.

In this sample, this clone turned up once. CDR3 nucleotide sequence: TGTGCCAGCAGCCCCGTCGCGACAGATACGCAGTATTTT. It specifies CASSPVATDTQYF. The V gene is TRBV11-2, the J gene TRBJ2-3; D unresolved. The germline CDR1 and CDR2 sequences are SGHAT and FQNNGV. Trimming cost V 5 bases and J 3 bases, with 9 bases left between them. The CDR3 consists of 13 residues.

This chain connects TRBV5-8 to TRBJ2-7, with D possibly being TRBD2 (5 bases). This CDR3 spans 15 amino acids. V lost 0 bases and J 0 bases, leaving 10 bases between the germline ends. The germline V gene has CDR1 SGHTS and CDR2 YDEGEE. This CDR3 is CASSLAGESSYEQYF. CDR3 bases: TGTGCCAGCAGCTTGGCTGGGGAGAGCTCCTACGAGCAGTACTTC.